In its sample, the clone carrying this T cell receptor (beta chain) ranks as large (0.1 to 1%). This record belongs to a study of graft-versus-host responses after intestinal transplantation. The wider study: Every transplant recipient was induced with anti-thymocyte globulin, then maintained on tacrolimus and steroids for approximately three years.

To release intraepithelial and lamina propria lymphocytes, the graft tissue was processed. Germline CDR1 is MNHEY and CDR2 is SVGAGI. This CDR3 contains 13 residues. Trimming took 6 bases from V and 11 from J; bases not matched to a gene: 8. TCRdb's table, derived via immunoSEQ multiplex PCR, lists solely in-frame clones and lacks some. This table has 5,600 or so clones, around 70% appearing once. The input for sequencing was ileum tissue, taken 254 days after intestinal transplant. The chain combines TRBV6-5 with TRBJ2-7; 12 bases agree with TRBD2. The receptor was isolated from a human patient who received an intestinal transplant, so some T cells may come from the graft donor. The CDR3 protein is CASRATSGGHKYF. The DNA for the CDR3 is TGTGCCAGCAGAGCTACTAGCGGGGGGCATAAGTACTTC.